What follows describes a single T cell receptor beta chain. Its antigen is not identified. This entry is derived from a study of T cell therapy after organ transplantation. Using immunoSEQ multiplex PCR, the repertoire was profiled, and TCRdb retains in-frame clones only, with some absent. The sample gives about 15,000 clones, roughly 87% of which show up once; 25% to 40% is in the top ten. Indicated time point: 20-29 weeks after completion of therapy. The receptor's source is a human patient who had received a solid organ transplant and had CMV disease. Some T cells may be provided by the graft donor. The sequencing here drew on CD8+ T cells from blood, taken after autologous CMV-specific T cell therapy.

The CDR3 loop is CASSAGRGADTQYF. CDR3 DNA: TGTGCCAGCAGTGCGGGCCGAGGGGCAGATACGCAGTATTTT. The chain combines TRBV25-1 with TRBJ2-3; D tentatively fits TRBD1 or TRBD2 (5 bases each). Germline loops: CDR1 MGHDK, CDR2 SYGVNS. The CDR3 runs to 14 residues. Between the trimmed V and J ends, which lost 4 bases and 4 bases, there was a span of 12 bases.